This T cell receptor (beta chain) was sequenced during a study of tumor-infiltrating lymphocytes in primary liver carcinoma. Study summary: Samples yielded about 3.65 to 7.5 million productive TCRbeta reads, similar across tissue types.

In regard to this clonotype: As yet, its antigen is unknown. At one end the junction does not follow the germline gene, possibly because of a read error.

Unsorted whole blood served as the source of blood RNA, and germline DNA was extracted as well. At sampling, these chronic HBV carriers had received no treatment. Germline V gives CDR1 SGHAT, CDR2 FQNNGV. This CDR3 region has 14 residues. Overall study findings and caveats: The samples were not sorted (they were bulk), so CD4+ and CD8+ repertoires were not compared.

Total RNA (approximately 500 ng) served as template for TCR beta cDNA synthesis primed by a constant-region primer. Investigators got TCR beta libraries out of three nested multiplex PCR rounds, done with slightly modified ARM-PCR. Two initial PCR rounds of ten to eleven cycles each paired TRBV1-TRBV30 forward primers with a C-beta reverse primer. TCRdb called the multiplex PCR reads again in MiXCR, with one record for every CDR3 protein. The table has about 210,000 distinct CDR3 sequences, approximately 65% seen once. Sequencing was done on a sample of peripheral blood. V usage is TRBV11-2 and J usage is TRBJ2-1; 7 nucleotides match TRBD2. This TCR derives from a woman aged 55-70 years with primary liver carcinoma and hepatitis B virus infection. The CDR3 region is CASSLGHGGSEQFF. The CDR3 DNA is TGTGCCAGCAGCTTAGGACACGGGGGGAGTGAGCAGTTTTTC.